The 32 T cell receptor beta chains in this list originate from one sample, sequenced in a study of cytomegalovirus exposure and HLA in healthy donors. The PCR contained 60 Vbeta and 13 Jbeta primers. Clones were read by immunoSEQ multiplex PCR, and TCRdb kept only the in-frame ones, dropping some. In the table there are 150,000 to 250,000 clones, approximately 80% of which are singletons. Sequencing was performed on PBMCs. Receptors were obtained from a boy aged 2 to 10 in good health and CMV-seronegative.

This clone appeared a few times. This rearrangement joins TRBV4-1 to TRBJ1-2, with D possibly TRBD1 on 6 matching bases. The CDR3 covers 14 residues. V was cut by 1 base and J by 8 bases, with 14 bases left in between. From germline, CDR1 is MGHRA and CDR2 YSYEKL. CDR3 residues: CASSQAGAGKGYTF. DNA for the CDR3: TGCGCCAGCAGCCAAGCAGGGGCTGGTAAGGGCTACACCTTC.

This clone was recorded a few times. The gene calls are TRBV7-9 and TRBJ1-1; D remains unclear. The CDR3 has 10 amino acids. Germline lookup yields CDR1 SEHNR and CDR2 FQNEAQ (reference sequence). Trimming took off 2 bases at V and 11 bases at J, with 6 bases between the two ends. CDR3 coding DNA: TGTGCCAGCAGCTTATTGAGTGCTTTCTTT. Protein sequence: CASSLLSAFF.

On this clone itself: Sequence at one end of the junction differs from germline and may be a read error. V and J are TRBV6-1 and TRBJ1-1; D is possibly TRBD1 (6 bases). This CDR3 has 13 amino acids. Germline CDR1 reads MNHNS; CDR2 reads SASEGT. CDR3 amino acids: CASIEGGDTEAFF. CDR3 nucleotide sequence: TGTGCCAGCATTGAAGGGGGGGACACTGAAGCTTTCTTT.

The CDR3 sequence is CASSLRTGGYTGELFF. In DNA, the CDR3 is TGCGCCAGCAGCCTAAGGACAGGGGGCTATACCGGGGAGCTGTTTTTT. This chain links TRBV5-1 with TRBJ2-2, with 11 bases fitting TRBD1. The germline CDR1 and CDR2 sequences are SGHRS and YFSETQ. This CDR3 spans 16 amino acids. Germline trimming cut 4 bases from V and 5 bases from J; bases unmatched to any gene: 7.

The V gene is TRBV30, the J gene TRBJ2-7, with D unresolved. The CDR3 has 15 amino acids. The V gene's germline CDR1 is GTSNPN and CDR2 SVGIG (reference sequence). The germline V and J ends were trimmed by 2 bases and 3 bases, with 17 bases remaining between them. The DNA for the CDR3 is TGTGCCTGGAGTAGGTTGAGACTGAGTAACTACGAGCAGTACTTC. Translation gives CAWSRLRLSNYEQYF.

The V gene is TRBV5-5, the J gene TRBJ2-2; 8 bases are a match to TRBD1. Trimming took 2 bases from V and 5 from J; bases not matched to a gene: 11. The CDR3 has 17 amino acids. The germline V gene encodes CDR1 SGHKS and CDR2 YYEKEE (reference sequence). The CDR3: CASSLSGVRGQTGELFF. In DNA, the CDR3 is TGTGCCAGCAGCTTATCGGGGGTCAGGGGGCAAACCGGGGAGCTGTTTTTT.

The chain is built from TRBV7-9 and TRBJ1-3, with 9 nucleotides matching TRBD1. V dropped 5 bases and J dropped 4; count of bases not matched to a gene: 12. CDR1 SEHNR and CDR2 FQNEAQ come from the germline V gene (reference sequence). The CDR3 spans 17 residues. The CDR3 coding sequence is TGTGCCAGCAGCACGGGACAGGGTTTTTTCTCCGGAAACACCATATATTTT. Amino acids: CASSTGQGFFSGNTIYF.

The CDR3 protein is CASSLVDSGTGVQETQYF. The CDR3 nucleotides are TGTGCCAGCAGCTTGGTGGATTCCGGGACAGGGGTCCAAGAGACCCAGTACTTC. The chain has TRBV5-5 and TRBJ2-5, with 10 nucleotides matching TRBD1. The CDR3 consists of 18 residues. Germline V lookup: CDR1 SGHKS, CDR2 YYEKEE (reference sequence). Trimming took 0 bases from V and 1 from J; bases not matched to a gene: 9.

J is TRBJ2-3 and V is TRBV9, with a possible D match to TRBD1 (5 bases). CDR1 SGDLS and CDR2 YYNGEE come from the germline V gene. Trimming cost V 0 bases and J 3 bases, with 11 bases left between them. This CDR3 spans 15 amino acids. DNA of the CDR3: TGTGCCAGCAGCGTAGCTCCAGGGCGAACAGATACGCAGTATTTT. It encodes CASSVAPGRTDTQYF.

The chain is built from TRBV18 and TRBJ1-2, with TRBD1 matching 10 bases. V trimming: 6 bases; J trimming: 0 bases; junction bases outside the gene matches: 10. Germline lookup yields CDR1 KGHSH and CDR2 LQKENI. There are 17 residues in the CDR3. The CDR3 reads CASSLRQGALSNYGYTF. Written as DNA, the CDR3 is TGTGCCAGCTCGCTGAGACAGGGGGCCCTCTCTAACTATGGCTACACCTTC.

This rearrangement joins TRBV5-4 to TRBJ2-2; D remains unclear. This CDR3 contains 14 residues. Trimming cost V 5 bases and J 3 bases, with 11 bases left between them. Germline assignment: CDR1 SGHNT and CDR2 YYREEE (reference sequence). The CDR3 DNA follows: TGTGCCAGCAGAAATCCCTCCGACACCGGGGAGCTGTTTTTT. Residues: CASRNPSDTGELFF. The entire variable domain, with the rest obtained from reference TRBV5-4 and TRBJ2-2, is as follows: ETGVTQSPTHLIKTRGQQVTLRCSSQSGHNTVSWYQQALGQGPQFIFQYYREEENGRGNFPPRFSGLQFPNYSSELNVNALELDDSALYLCASRNPSDTGELFFGEGSRLTVL.

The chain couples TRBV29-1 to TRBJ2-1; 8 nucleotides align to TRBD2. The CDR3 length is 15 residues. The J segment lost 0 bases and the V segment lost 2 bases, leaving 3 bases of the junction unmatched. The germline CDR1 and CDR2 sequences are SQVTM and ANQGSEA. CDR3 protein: CSVEWSGSSYNEQFF. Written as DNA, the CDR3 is TGCAGCGTTGAATGGAGCGGGAGCTCCTACAATGAGCAGTTCTTC.

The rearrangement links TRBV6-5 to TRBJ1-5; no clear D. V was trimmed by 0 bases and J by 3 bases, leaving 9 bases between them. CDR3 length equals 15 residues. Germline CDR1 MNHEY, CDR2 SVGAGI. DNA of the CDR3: TGTGCCAGCAGTTACTCCAACAGTTACAATCAGCCCCAGCATTTT. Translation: CASSYSNSYNQPQHF.

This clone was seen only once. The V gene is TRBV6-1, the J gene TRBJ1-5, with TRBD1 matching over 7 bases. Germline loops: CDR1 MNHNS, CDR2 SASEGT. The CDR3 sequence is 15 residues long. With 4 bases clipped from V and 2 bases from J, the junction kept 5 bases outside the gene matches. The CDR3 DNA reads TGTGCCAGCAGTGGAGGGGGCTGGGGCAATCAGCCCCAGCATTTT. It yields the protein CASSGGGWGNQPQHF.

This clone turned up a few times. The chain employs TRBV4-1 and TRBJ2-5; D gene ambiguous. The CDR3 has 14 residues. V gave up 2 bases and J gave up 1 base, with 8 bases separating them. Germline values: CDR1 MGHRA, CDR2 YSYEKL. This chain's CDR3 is CASSQSEAQETQYF. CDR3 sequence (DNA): TGCGCCAGCAGCCAATCTGAAGCCCAAGAGACCCAGTACTTC.

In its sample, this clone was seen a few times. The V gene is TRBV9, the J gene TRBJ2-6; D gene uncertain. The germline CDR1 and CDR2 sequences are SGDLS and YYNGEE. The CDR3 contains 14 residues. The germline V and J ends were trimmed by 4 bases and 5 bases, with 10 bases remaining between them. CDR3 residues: CASSLSPRANVLTF. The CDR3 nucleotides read TGTGCCAGCAGCCTTTCTCCTCGGGCCAACGTCCTGACTTTC.

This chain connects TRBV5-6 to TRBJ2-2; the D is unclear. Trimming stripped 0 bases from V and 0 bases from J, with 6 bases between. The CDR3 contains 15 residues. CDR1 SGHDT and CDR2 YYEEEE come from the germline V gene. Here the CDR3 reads CASSLGSSNTGELFF. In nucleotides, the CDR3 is TGTGCCAGCAGCTTGGGGAGTTCGAACACCGGGGAGCTGTTTTTT.

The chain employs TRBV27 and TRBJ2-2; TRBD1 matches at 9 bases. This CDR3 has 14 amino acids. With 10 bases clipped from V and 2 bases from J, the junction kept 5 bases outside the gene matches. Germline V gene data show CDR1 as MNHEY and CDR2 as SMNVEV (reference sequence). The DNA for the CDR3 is TGTGCCACCTCACAGGGGGCAAACACCGGGGAGCTGTTTTTT. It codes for CATSQGANTGELFF.

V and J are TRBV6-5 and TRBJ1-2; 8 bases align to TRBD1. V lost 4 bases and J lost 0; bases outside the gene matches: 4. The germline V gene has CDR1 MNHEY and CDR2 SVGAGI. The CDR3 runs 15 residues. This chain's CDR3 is CASSWGTGSNYGYTF. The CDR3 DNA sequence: TGTGCCAGCAGTTGGGGGACAGGTTCTAACTATGGCTACACCTTC.

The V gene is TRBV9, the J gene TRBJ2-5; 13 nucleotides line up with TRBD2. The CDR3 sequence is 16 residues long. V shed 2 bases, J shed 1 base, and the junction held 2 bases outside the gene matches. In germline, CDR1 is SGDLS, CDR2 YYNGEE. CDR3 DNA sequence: TGTGCCAGCAGCGTGGGGACTAGCGGGGTCCAAGAGACCCAGTACTTC. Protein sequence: CASSVGTSGVQETQYF.

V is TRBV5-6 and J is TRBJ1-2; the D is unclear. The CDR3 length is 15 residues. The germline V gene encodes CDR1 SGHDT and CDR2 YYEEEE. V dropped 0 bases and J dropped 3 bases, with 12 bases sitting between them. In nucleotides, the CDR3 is TGTGCCAGCAGCTTGGACACTCCTGGGCACTATGGCTACACCTTC. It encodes CASSLDTPGHYGYTF.

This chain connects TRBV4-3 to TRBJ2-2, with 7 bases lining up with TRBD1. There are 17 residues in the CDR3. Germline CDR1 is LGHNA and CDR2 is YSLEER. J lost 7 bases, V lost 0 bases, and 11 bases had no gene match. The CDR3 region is CASSQDLVGDSYGELFF. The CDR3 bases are TGCGCCAGCAGCCAAGATCTTGTAGGGGACAGTTACGGGGAGCTGTTTTTT.

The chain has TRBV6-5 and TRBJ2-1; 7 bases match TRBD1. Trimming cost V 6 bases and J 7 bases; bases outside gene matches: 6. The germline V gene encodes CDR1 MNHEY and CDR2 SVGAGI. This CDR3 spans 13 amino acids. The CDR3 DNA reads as TGTGCCAGCAGCGCGGACAGGCCGAATGAGCAGTTCTTC. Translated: CASSADRPNEQFF.

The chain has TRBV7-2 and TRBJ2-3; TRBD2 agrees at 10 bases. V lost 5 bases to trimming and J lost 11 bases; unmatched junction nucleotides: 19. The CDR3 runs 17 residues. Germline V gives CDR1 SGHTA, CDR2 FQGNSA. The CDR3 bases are TGTGCCAGCAGCCCCAGCGGGAGAGCGGGGGGGCTATCTAAGCAGTATTTT. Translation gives CASSPSGRAGGLSKQYF.

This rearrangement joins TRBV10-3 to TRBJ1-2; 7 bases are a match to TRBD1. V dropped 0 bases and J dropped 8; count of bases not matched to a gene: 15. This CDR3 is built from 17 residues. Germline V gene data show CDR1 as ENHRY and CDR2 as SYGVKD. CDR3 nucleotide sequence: TGTGCCATCAGTGAGTCACAGGGGATTGGTTTCTCGAGAGGCTACACCTTC. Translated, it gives CAISESQGIGFSRGYTF.

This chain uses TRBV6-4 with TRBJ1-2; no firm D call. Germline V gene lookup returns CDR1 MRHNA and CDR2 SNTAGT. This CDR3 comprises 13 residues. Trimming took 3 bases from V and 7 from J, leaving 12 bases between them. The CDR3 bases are TGTGCCAGCAGTGATCGAAACGGTCGTGGCTACACCTTC. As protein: CASSDRNGRGYTF.

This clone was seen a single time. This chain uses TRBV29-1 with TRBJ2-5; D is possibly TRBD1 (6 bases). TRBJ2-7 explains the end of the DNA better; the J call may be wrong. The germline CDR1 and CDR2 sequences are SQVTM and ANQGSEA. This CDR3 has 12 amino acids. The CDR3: CSVLGQYYEQYF. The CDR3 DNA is TGCAGCGTGCTCGGACAGTACTACGAGCAGTACTTC.

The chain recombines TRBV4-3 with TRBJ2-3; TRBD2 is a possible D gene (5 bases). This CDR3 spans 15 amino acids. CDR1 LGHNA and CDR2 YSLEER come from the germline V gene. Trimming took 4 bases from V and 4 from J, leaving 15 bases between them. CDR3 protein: CASSRRQMGADTQYF. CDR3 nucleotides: TGCGCCAGCAGCCGGAGACAAATGGGAGCAGATACGCAGTATTTT.

The CDR3 spells CASSRRTGLAKNIQYF. The CDR3 bases are TGTGCCAGCAGCAGACGGACAGGATTAGCCAAAAACATTCAGTACTTC. The rearrangement joins TRBV7-2 to TRBJ2-4; 7 bases align to TRBD1. CDR1 and CDR2 from the germline V gene are SGHTA and FQGNSA. With V trimmed by 5 bases and J by 0 bases, 7 bases remained unmatched. The CDR3 is made up of 16 amino acids.

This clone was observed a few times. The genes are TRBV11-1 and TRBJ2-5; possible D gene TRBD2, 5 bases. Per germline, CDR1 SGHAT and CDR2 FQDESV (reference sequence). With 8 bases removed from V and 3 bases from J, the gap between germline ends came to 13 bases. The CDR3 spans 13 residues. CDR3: CASSREPKETQYF. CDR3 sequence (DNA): TGTGCCAGCTCTAGGGAGCCCAAAGAGACCCAGTACTTC.

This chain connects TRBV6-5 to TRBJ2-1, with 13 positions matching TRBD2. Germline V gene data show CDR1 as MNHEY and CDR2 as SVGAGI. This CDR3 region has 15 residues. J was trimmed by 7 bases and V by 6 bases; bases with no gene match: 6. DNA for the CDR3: TGTGCCAGCAGCCCCGGACTAGCGGGGGCAAATGAGCAGTTCTTC. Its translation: CASSPGLAGANEQFF.

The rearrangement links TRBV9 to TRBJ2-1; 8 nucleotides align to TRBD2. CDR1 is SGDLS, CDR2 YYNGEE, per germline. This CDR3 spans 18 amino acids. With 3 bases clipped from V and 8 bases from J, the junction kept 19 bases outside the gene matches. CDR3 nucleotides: TGTGCCAGCAGCGAACACCGGGGGGGCCTTAGTCTTTTCGATGAGCAGTTCTTC. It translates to CASSEHRGGLSLFDEQFF.